Below, 8 T cell receptor beta chains from the same sample are listed, as sequenced in a study of blood T cell repertoires in COVID-19. Here immunoSEQ multiplex PCR was the method, and the copy in TCRdb shows in-frame clones only, minus some. Here the sample spans fewer than 250,000 clones, around nine tenths being singletons. Sequenced sample: peripheral blood. These TCRs come from a woman between 40 and 55 years old with acute or convalescent COVID-19.

This chain links TRBV7-9 with TRBJ1-4, with 8 bases lining up with TRBD1. CDR1 SEHNR and CDR2 FQNEAQ come from the germline V gene (reference sequence). The length of the CDR3 is 17 residues. Trimming removed 5 bases from V and 0 bases from J; junction bases left unmatched: 8. DNA of the CDR3: TGTGCCAGCAGCCCCCTGGGACAGGATGCAACTAATGAAAAACTGTTTTTT. Protein product: CASSPLGQDATNEKLFF.

A single count supports this clone. DNA of the CDR3: TGTGCCAGCAGTTACAGGGGGCTTGGCTACACCTTC. It encodes CASSYRGLGYTF. This chain joins TRBV6-5 and TRBJ1-2; 7 bases align to TRBD1. The CDR3 is made up of 12 amino acids. J gave up 7 bases and V 2 bases, and 1 base lay outside the gene matches. CDR1 MNHEY and CDR2 SVGAGI come from the germline V gene.

The rearrangement links TRBV5-1 to TRBJ2-3, with 7 bases identical to TRBD1. This CDR3 has 15 residues. CDR1 SGHRS and CDR2 YFSETQ come from the germline V gene. V gave up 0 bases and J gave up 6 bases; unmatched junction bases: 7. CDR3 protein: CASSLADRERDTQYF. The CDR3, as DNA: TGCGCCAGCAGCTTGGCCGACAGGGAGAGGGATACGCAGTATTTT. The full variable domain, completed using reference TRBV5-1 and TRBJ2-3, is KAGVTQTPRYLIKTRGQQVTLSCSPISGHRSVSWYQQTPGQGLQFLFEYFSETQRNKGNFPGRFSGRQFSNSRSEMNVSTLELGDSALYLCASSLADRERDTQYFGPGTRLTVL.

A note on this clone: At the DNA level, this CDR3 is encoded by other sequences in the same sample as well. The chain combines TRBV5-1 with TRBJ1-4; the match to TRBD1 covers 9 bases. Germline V gene sequence: CDR1 SGHRS, CDR2 YFSETQ. Trimming took 4 bases from V and 7 from J; bases not matched to a gene: 5. This CDR3 has 14 amino acids. The CDR3 reads CASSPGQGGEKLFF. The CDR3, as DNA: TGCGCCAGCAGCCCGGGACAGGGAGGTGAAAAACTGTTTTTT.

This clone was seen only once. This sequence joins TRBV27 and TRBJ2-1; D possibly corresponds to TRBD2 (5 bases). CDR1 and CDR2 from the germline V gene are MNHEY and SMNVEV (reference sequence). The V and J ends lost 6 bases and 6 bases respectively, with 24 bases between them. This CDR3 has 17 amino acids. Here the CDR3 reads CASRLGSRALLRNEQFF. The CDR3 coding sequence is TGTGCCAGCAGACTAGGGTCGAGGGCGCTCCTACGCAATGAGCAGTTCTTC.

There are a few counts of this clone. CDR3 coding DNA: TGTGCCAGCAGCGGGGGGACAGGGACCTATGGCTACACCTTC. Translated, it gives CASSGGTGTYGYTF. The chain combines TRBV9 with TRBJ1-2; 9 bases align to TRBD1. The V gene's germline CDR1 is SGDLS and CDR2 YYNGEE. The CDR3 contains 14 residues. The ends lost 3 bases at V and 4 bases at J; junction bases unmatched: 4. Together with reference TRBV9 and TRBJ1-2, the CDR3 gives the full variable domain: DSGVTQTPKHLITATGQRVTLRCSPRSGDLSVYWYQQSLDQGLQFLIQYYNGEERAKGNILERFSAQQFPDLHSELNLSSLELGDSALYFCASSGGTGTYGYTFGSGTRLTVV.

The rearrangement links TRBV4-1 to TRBJ2-2, with 10 bases fitting TRBD2. The trim removed 1 base at V and 6 bases at J, leaving 2 bases unmatched. This CDR3 has 15 residues. From germline, CDR1 is MGHRA and CDR2 YSYEKL. For the CDR3, the DNA is TGCGCCAGCAGCCAAGCAGCGGGGGGGCCCGGGGAGCTGTTTTTT. Its translation is CASSQAAGGPGELFF.

The J gene is TRBJ1-5, the V gene TRBV2; tentative D call: TRBD1 (5 bases). The CDR3 extends over 16 amino acids. Per germline, CDR1 SNHLY and CDR2 FYNNEI. The ends were cut back, 1 base at V and 4 bases at J, with 14 bases in the middle. CDR3 in DNA: TGTGCCAGCAGTGAAGGGACACCACTGACAAATCAGCCCCAGCATTTT. This codes for CASSEGTPLTNQPQHF.